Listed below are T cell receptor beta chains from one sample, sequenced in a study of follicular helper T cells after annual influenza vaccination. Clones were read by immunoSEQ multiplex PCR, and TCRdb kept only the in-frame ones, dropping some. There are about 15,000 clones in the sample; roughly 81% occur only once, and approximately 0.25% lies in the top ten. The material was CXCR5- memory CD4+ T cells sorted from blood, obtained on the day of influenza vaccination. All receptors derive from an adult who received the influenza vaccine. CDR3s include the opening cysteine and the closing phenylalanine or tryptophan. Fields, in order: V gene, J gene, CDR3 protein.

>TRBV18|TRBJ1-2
CASSPLQGISANYGYTF
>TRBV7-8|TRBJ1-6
CASSLVHRRQGMYNSPLHF
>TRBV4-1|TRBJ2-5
CASSLTGRETQYF
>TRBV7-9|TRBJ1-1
CASSRSRQNEAFF
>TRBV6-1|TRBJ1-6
CASSASRTDNSPLHF
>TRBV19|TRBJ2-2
CASRAVGGTGELFF
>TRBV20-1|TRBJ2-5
CSARPAETQYF
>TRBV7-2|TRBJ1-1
CASSLSFGRGAFF
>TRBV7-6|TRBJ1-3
CASSSGLSAIYF
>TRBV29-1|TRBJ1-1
CSGRQGAIGTEAFF
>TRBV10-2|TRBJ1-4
CASGDEGATNEKLFF
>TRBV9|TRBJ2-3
CASSVAGNTQYF
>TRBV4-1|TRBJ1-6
CASSQTVVRAGINSPLHF
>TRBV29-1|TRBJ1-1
CSVPRGRTEAFF
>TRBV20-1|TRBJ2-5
CSAPKEETQYF
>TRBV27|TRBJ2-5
CASSPRRQAQETQYF
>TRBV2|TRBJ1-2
CASSAGAEYGYTF
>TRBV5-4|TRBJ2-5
CASSLFNRVSETQYF
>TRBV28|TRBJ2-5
CASSPQETQYF
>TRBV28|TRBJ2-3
CASSQTGGKGDTQYF
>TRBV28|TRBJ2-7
CASSSFYEQYF
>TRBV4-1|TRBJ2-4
CASSQVRLAKNIQYF
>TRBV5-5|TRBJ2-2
CASSKGDSGNTGELFF
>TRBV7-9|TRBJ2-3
CASSELGTTDTQYF
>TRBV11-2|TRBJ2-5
CASSLGGGGGTQYF
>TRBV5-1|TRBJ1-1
CASSFDGGSTAFF
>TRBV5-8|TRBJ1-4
CASNKAGVFGEKLFF
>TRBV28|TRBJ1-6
CASTTPGSPLHF
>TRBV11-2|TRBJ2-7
CASSPDRGSYEQYF
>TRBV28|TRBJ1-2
CASRPGVGYGYTF
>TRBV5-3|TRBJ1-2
CATSYVGQLNYGYTF
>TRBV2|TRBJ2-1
CASKKLAGVGDEQFF
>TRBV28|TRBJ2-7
CASSSYRGPYEQYF
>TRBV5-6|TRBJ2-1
CASSLSGVDNEQFF
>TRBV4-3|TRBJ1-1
CASSRGTEAFF
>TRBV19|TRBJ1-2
CASSDTGGGYGYTF
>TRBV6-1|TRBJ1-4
CASSWGRLNEKLFF
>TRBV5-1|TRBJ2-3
CASSQGLAGMADTQYF
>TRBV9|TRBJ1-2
CASSVGSGRDYGYTF
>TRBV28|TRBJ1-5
CASSLLVGPQHF
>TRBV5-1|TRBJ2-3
CASSLPLRTGGTDTQYF
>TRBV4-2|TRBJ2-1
CASSRGLGNEQFF
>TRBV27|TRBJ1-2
CASSLEGFNYGYTF
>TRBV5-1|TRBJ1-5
CASSPGDSYSNQPQHF
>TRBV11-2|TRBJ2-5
CASSLIGGGETQYF
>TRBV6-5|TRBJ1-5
CASSNLYGNQPQHF
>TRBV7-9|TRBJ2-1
CASSLGVQGSSYNEQFF
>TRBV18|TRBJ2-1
CASSPGKGALNDEQFF
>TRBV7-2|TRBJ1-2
CASSFSGYGYTF
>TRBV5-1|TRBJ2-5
CASSNGAVQETQYF
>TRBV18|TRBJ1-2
CASSPQKVDGYTF
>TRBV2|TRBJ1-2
CASSYTGTGYTF